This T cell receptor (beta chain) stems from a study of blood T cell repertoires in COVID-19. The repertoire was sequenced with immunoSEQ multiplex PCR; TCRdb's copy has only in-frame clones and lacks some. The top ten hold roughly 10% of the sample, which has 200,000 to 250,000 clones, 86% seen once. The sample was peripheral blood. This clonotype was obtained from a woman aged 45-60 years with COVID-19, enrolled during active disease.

The DNA for the CDR3 is TGTGCCAGCAGCGCAGCAACCGGGACAGGGGCGAGAGGGGATACGCAGTATTTT. Translation: CASSAATGTGARGDTQYF. The genes are TRBV5-4 and TRBJ2-3; 10 positions agree with TRBD1. This CDR3 is built from 18 residues. Germline-derived CDR1 and CDR2 are SGHNT and YYREEE (reference sequence). The V segment lost 4 bases and the J segment 6 bases; nucleotides outside the gene matches: 17.